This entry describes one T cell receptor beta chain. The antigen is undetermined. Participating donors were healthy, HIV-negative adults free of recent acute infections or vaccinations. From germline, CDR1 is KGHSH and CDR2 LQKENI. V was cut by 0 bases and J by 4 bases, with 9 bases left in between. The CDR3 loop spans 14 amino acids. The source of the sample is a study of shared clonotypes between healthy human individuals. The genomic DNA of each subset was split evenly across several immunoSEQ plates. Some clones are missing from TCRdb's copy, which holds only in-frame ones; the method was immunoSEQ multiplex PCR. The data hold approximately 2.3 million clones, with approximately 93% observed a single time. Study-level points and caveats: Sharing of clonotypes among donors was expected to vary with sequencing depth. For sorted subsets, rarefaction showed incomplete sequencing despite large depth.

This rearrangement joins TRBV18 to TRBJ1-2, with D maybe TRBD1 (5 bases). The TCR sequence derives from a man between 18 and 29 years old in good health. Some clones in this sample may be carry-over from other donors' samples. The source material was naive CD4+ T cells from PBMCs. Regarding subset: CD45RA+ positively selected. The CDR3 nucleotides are TGTGCCAGCTCACCACCGACAGCTCGCTATGGCTACACCTTC. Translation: CASSPPTARYGYTF.